A single sample gave rise to the 28 T cell receptor beta chains below, sequenced in a study of human T cells and chemical hapten exposure. Time point given: patch test 1, 2 weeks after DPC sensitization. Indicated treatment: therapeutic diphenylcyclopropenone sensitization with weekly scalp DPC. Using its own MiXCR run on the RACE reads, TCRdb lists one record per CDR3 protein. The top ten hold 4.5% of the sample, which has roughly 45,000 distinct CDR3 sequences, 9.3% seen once. The material was whole blood, obtained in connection with sensitization to the hapten diphenylcyclopropenone (DPC). These receptors were obtained from a woman aged 45 to 65 with alopecia areata. Some clones in this sample may be carry-over from other donors' samples.

The J gene is TRBJ2-7, the V gene TRBV12-3 or TRBV12-4; 8 positions agree with TRBD2. Unmatched junction bases numbered 7, after V lost 6 bases and J lost 3 bases. The CDR3 is 14 amino acids. The CDR3 region has the DNA TGTGCCAGCAGCCCCCGGGAGGGAAGCTACGAGCAGTACTTC. Protein: CASSPREGSYEQYF.

This clonotype was recorded many times. This chain's CDR3 is CSVDFGTGELFF. Written as DNA, the CDR3 is TGCAGCGTTGACTTCGGCACCGGGGAGCTGTTTTTT. This sequence joins TRBV29-1 and TRBJ2-2; D uncertain. Per germline, CDR1 SQVTM and CDR2 ANQGSEA. Trimming shortened V by 3 bases and J by 4 bases, and 6 bases separated the two germline ends. The length of the CDR3 is 12 residues.

This clonotype came up a few times. DNA for the CDR3: TGTGCCAGCAGTTACCAGGGAGTAGACACTGAAGCTTTCTTT. Translated: CASSYQGVDTEAFF. The V call is TRBV6-5, the J call TRBJ1-1; weak D call: TRBD1 (5 bases). The germline V gene encodes CDR1 MNHEY and CDR2 SVGAGI. The CDR3 spans 14 residues. Trimming took off 2 bases at V and 3 bases at J, with 10 bases between the two ends.

This clonotype was found many times. The chain couples TRBV7-2 to TRBJ2-1, with D tentatively TRBD1 or TRBD2 (5 bases each). CDR3 length: 16 residues. Trimming took 4 bases from V and 4 from J, leaving 17 bases between them. Germline V gene sequence: CDR1 SGHTA, CDR2 FQGNSA. The CDR3 DNA is TGTGCCAGCAGCTCCCAGACCGGGACCACTTACAATGAGCAGTTCTTC. Protein sequence: CASSSQTGTTYNEQFF. The variable domain in full, completed from reference TRBV7-2 and TRBJ2-1, reads GAGVSQSPSNKVTEKGKDVELRCDPISGHTALYWYRQSLGQGLEFLIYFQGNSAPDKSGLPSDRFSAERTGGSVSTLTIQRTQQEDSAVYLCASSSQTGTTYNEQFFGPGTRLTVL.

Many counts were recorded for this clonotype. The chain employs TRBV7-2 and TRBJ1-1; D possibly corresponds to TRBD1 (5 bases). This CDR3 is 13 amino acids long. Germline assignment: CDR1 SGHTA and CDR2 FQGNSA. Trimming pared 7 bases from V and 7 bases from J, leaving 16 bases between. The CDR3 nucleotides are TGTGCCAGCACCCCTCCGCCGGGGGTTGAAGCTTTCTTT. Amino acid sequence: CASTPPPGVEAFF.

This clonotype was recorded at least ten times. The chain recombines TRBV7-2 with TRBJ2-2; D is possibly TRBD2 (6 bases). Germline lookup yields CDR1 SGHTA and CDR2 FQGNSA. This CDR3 has 17 residues. Trimming cost V 4 bases and J 4 bases, with 19 bases left between them. CDR3 region: CASSSSRSAGSTGELFF. CDR3 nucleotide sequence: TGTGCCAGCAGCTCATCCAGGTCGGCGGGGAGCACCGGGGAGCTGTTTTTT.

This clonotype has just a few counts. The chain is built from TRBV20-1 and TRBJ1-1, with D perhaps matching TRBD1 (5 bases). Germline CDR1 is DFQATT and CDR2 is SNEGSKA (reference sequence). Trimming shortened V by 6 bases and J by 4 bases, and 15 bases separated the two germline ends. The CDR3 extends over 13 amino acids. CDR3 DNA: TGCAGTGCAACCGGGGGGTACGGCACTGAAGCTTTCTTT. This translates into CSATGGYGTEAFF.

There are many counts of this clonotype. The V call is TRBV19, the J call TRBJ1-5; 8 bases are a match to TRBD1. This CDR3 is built from 13 residues. V lost 6 bases, J lost 5 bases, and 3 bases stayed unmatched. The germline CDR1 and CDR2 sequences are LNHDA and SQIVND (reference sequence). CDR3 bases: TGTGCCAGTAGGCAACAGGGGGATCAGCCCCAGCATTTT. It specifies CASRQQGDQPQHF.

The chain has TRBV5-1 and TRBJ2-2, with TRBD1 as a possible D gene (6 bases). This CDR3 region has 15 residues. The V and J ends lost 4 bases and 0 bases respectively, with 10 bases between them. The germline gives CDR1 SGHRS, CDR2 YFSETQ. DNA of the CDR3: TGCGCCAGCAGCCGGGACAACGCGAACACCGGGGAGCTGTTTTTT. This gives the protein CASSRDNANTGELFF. Full variable domain (outside the CDR3, taken from reference TRBV5-1 and TRBJ2-2): KAGVTQTPRYLIKTRGQQVTLSCSPISGHRSVSWYQQTPGQGLQFLFEYFSETQRNKGNFPGRFSGRQFSNSRSEMNVSTLELGDSALYLCASSRDNANTGELFFGEGSRLTVL.

This clonotype was recorded many times. The rearrangement uses TRBV28 and TRBJ2-1; possibly TRBD1 for D (8 bases). The CDR3 extends over 17 amino acids. Germline loops: CDR1 MDHEN, CDR2 SYDVKM. V was pared by 4 bases and J by 5 bases, with 21 bases between. This CDR3 is CASSSSTGEGNHNEQFF. The CDR3, as DNA: TGTGCCAGCAGTTCCTCGACAGGGGAGGGGAATCACAATGAGCAGTTCTTC.

Ten or more counts support this clonotype. V usage is TRBV6-5 and J usage is TRBJ2-2, with 10 bases that match TRBD2. The CDR3 sequence is 16 residues long. The V gene end was trimmed by 5 bases and the J gene end by 6 bases; junction bases not matched to a gene: 9. CDR1 and CDR2 (germline): MNHEY, SVGAGI. CDR3 nucleotides: TGTGCCAGCAGTCCCTCCGGACTAGCGGCCGCCGGGGAGCTGTTTTTT. Its translation: CASSPSGLAAAGELFF.

This clonotype was seen repeatedly, ten times or more. This chain uses TRBV24-1 with TRBJ2-7; no clear D gene. CDR3 length: 10 amino acids. Trimming left V 9 bases short and J 3 bases short, with 5 bases between. Germline CDR1 and CDR2: KGHDR and SFDVKD. The CDR3 spells CATPLYEQYF. In DNA form, the CDR3 reads TGTGCCACCCCTCTCTACGAGCAGTACTTC.

This clonotype was detected ten times or more. The V gene is TRBV5-4, the J gene TRBJ2-3, with 9 positions matching TRBD2. The junction had 16 bases not matched to a gene; V was cut back by 4 bases and J by 4 bases. The length of the CDR3 is 18 residues. Looked up from germline, CDR1 is SGHNT and CDR2 is YYREEE (reference sequence). This CDR3 is CASSDGPSFSGRSDTQYF. The CDR3 region has the DNA TGTGCCAGCAGCGACGGCCCGTCCTTTAGCGGGAGATCAGATACGCAGTATTTT.

This clonotype has at least ten counts. The chain employs TRBV11-1 and TRBJ2-2; no reliable D call. Per the germline V gene, CDR1 is SGHAT and CDR2 is FQDESV (reference sequence). V lost 6 bases, J lost 0 bases, and 5 bases lay in between. The CDR3 has 13 residues. The DNA of the CDR3 is TGTGCCAGCAGGCCAACGAACACCGGGGAGCTGTTTTTT. Its protein is CASRPTNTGELFF.

This clonotype was picked up many times. The V call is TRBV27, the J call TRBJ2-2; D not certain. Germline CDR1 MNHEY, CDR2 SMNVEV (reference sequence). The CDR3 runs to 15 residues. Trimming pared 4 bases from V and 4 bases from J, leaving 13 bases between. The CDR3 region is CASSSTIFGTGELFF. CDR3 in DNA: TGTGCCAGCAGTTCGACCATTTTCGGCACCGGGGAGCTGTTTTTT.

This clonotype was observed many times. The V and J genes are TRBV7-8 and TRBJ2-1; the D gene is possibly TRBD1 (5 bases). The CDR3 extends over 13 amino acids. Per germline, CDR1 SGHVS and CDR2 FQNEAQ. The V gene lost 3 bases and the J gene lost 6 bases, with 9 bases spanning the gap. The CDR3 region is CASSFRQINEQFF. Here the CDR3 DNA reads TGTGCCAGCAGCTTTCGACAGATCAATGAGCAGTTCTTC.

V usage is TRBV6-2 or TRBV6-3 and J usage is TRBJ2-7, with 9 positions matching TRBD1. This CDR3 region has 13 residues. V shed 7 bases, J shed 3 bases, and the junction held 4 bases outside the gene matches. The germline V gene has CDR1 MNHEY and CDR2 SVGEGT. CDR3 residues: CASTPGQGYEQYF. The CDR3 coding sequence is TGTGCCAGCACGCCGGGACAGGGCTACGAGCAGTACTTC.

The chain combines TRBV6-5 with TRBJ2-5, with D possibly being TRBD1 (5 bases). This CDR3 is built from 14 residues. CDR1 and CDR2 (germline): MNHEY, SVGAGI. Trimming pared 0 bases from V and 7 bases from J, leaving 12 bases between. CDR3 region: CASSYSNWGGTQYF. The DNA of the CDR3 is TGTGCCAGCAGTTACTCGAACTGGGGCGGGACCCAGTACTTC.

J is TRBJ2-7 and V is TRBV28; D gene unclear. Per the germline V gene, CDR1 is MDHEN and CDR2 is SYDVKM. Trimming stripped 2 bases from V and 6 bases from J, with 14 bases between. The CDR3 loop spans 14 amino acids. Here the CDR3 DNA reads TGTGCCAGCAGTTTAAGCGTAGGGCACATCGAGCAGTACTTC. It translates to CASSLSVGHIEQYF.

This clonotype has at least ten counts. V and J are TRBV28 and TRBJ1-1; possible D gene TRBD1, 5 bases. V lost 7 bases and J lost 0, with 21 bases in between. CDR3 length equals 17 residues. Germline assignment: CDR1 MDHEN and CDR2 SYDVKM. The CDR3 region is CASTSWGIQPMNTEAFF. The CDR3 DNA reads as TGTGCCAGCACTTCTTGGGGGATACAACCTATGAACACTGAAGCTTTCTTT.

This clonotype was observed at least ten times. The rearrangement joins TRBV18 to TRBJ2-1; unclear D gene. The CDR3 covers 16 residues. V was shortened by 2 bases and J by 9 bases, with 20 bases between the two germline ends. Looked up from germline, CDR1 is KGHSH and CDR2 is LQKENI. CDR3 in amino acids: CASSPSGGSFISEQFF. The CDR3 bases are TGTGCCAGCTCACCATCAGGTGGTAGCTTTATATCTGAGCAGTTCTTC.

This clonotype was detected only a few times. The J gene is TRBJ2-5, the V gene TRBV29-1; TRBD1 might be the D (6 bases). The germline V and J ends were trimmed by 5 bases and 2 bases, with 9 bases remaining between them. The CDR3 extends over 12 amino acids. Germline V CDR1 and CDR2: SQVTM, ANQGSEA. CDR3 protein: CSVRTVQETQYF. The CDR3 bases are TGCAGCGTTCGGACAGTTCAAGAGACCCAGTACTTC.

In its sample, this clonotype was seen many times. In nucleotides, the CDR3 is TGTGCCAGCAGATTCTTGACTAGCGGGCGCATTCCATACAATGAGCAGTTCTTC. Amino acid sequence: CASRFLTSGRIPYNEQFF. The chain uses TRBV28 and TRBJ2-1; 10 bases match TRBD2. Losses at the gene ends were 6 bases for V and 4 bases for J; bases not matched to a gene: 15. This CDR3 is 18 amino acids long. CDR1 and CDR2 from the germline V gene are MDHEN and SYDVKM.

This clonotype was seen repeatedly, ten times or more. J is TRBJ1-1 and V is TRBV18; no firm D call. The CDR3 is 15 amino acids. In germline, CDR1 is KGHSH, CDR2 LQKENI. The V end was cut by 4 bases, the J end by 1 base, with 13 bases between. The CDR3 DNA reads TGTGCCAGCTCACTCGAAATACAGTGGAACACTGAAGCTTTCTTT. Translating gives CASSLEIQWNTEAFF.

This clonotype was found many times. This chain links TRBV27 with TRBJ2-1; no clear D. CDR3 length: 13 residues. Trimming cost V 3 bases and J 2 bases, with 5 bases left between them. Germline CDR1 is MNHEY and CDR2 is SMNVEV (reference sequence). The DNA for the CDR3 is TGTGCCAGCAGTTTCAGGACCTACAATGAGCAGTTCTTC. Translation: CASSFRTYNEQFF.

This clonotype showed up just a few times. The V gene is TRBV28, the J gene TRBJ1-4; TRBD1 might be the D (6 bases). V was shortened by 7 bases and J by 10 bases, with 22 bases between the two germline ends. CDR1 is MDHEN, CDR2 SYDVKM, per germline. This CDR3 spans 15 amino acids. Written as DNA, the CDR3 is TGTGCCAGCACTCCAGGACAGCGACCTTTCCGAAAACTGTTTTTT. Translated, it gives CASTPGQRPFRKLFF. The variable domain in full, completed from reference TRBV28 and TRBJ1-4, reads DVKVTQSSRYLVKRTGEKVFLECVQDMDHENMFWYRQDPGLGLRLIYFSYDVKMKEKGDIPEGYSVSREKKERFSLILESASTNQTSMYLCASTPGQRPFRKLFFGSGTQLSVL.

This clonotype was detected many times. V is TRBV10-3 and J is TRBJ2-3, with 7 bases aligning to TRBD2. Germline CDR1 is ENHRY and CDR2 is SYGVKD. V was clipped by 10 bases and J by 4 bases; unmatched bases: 14. CDR3 length: 15 amino acids. The CDR3 sequence: CATEIAGLRADTQYF. Written as DNA, the CDR3 is TGTGCCACCGAGATAGCGGGTCTAAGGGCAGATACGCAGTATTTT.

This clonotype occurred many times. The chain is built from TRBV20-1 and TRBJ2-2; 7 positions agree with TRBD2. Losses at the gene ends were 4 bases for V and 6 bases for J; bases not matched to a gene: 8. The CDR3 loop spans 14 amino acids. Germline lookup yields CDR1 DFQATT and CDR2 SNEGSKA (reference sequence). CDR3 loop: CSAMGGSVAGELFF. The CDR3, as DNA: TGCAGTGCTATGGGCGGGAGTGTTGCCGGGGAGCTGTTTTTT.